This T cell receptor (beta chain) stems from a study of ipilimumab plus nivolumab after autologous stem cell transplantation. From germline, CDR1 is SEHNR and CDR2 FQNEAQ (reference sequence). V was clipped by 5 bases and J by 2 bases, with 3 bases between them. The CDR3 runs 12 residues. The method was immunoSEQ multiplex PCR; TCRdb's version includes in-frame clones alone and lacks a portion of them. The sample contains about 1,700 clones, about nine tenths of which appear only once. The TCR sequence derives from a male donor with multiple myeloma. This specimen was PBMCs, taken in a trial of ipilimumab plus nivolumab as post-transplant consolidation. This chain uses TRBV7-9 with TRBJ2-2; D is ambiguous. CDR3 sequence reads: CASSKNTGELFF. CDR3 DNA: TGTGCCAGCAGCAAAAACACCGGGGAGCTGTTTTTT. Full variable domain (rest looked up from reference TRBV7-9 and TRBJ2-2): DTGVSQNPRHKITKRGQNVTFRCDPISEHNRLYWYRQTLGQGPEFLTYFQNEAQLEKSRLLSDRFSAERPKGSFSTLEIQRTEQGDSAMYLCASSKNTGELFFGEGSRLTVL.